The TCR beta chain under discussion was sequenced for a study of blood T cell repertoires in COVID-19. Study-wide background: Whether acute or convalescent, the COVID-19 samples came from the United States, Italy and Spain. The cDNA or gDNA used as material had been derived from T cells, B-cell-depleted T cells, or PBMCs.

With 1 base clipped from V and 6 bases from J, the junction kept 8 bases outside the gene matches. The CDR3 has 16 amino acids. Germline V CDR1 and CDR2: MNHEY, SVGEGT. Authors' analysis steps: For nucleated cells, counts were estimated from reference gene primer amplification. Only in-frame clones appear in the TCRdb table, and some are missing; sequencing was by immunoSEQ multiplex PCR. D and trimming come from the DNA, and the V and J calls and clone size come from that table. The sample includes under 300,000 clones, just under 85% of them seen just once. The chain carries TRBV6-2 or TRBV6-3 and TRBJ2-7, with TRBD2 matching over 11 bases. The origin of this receptor is a woman aged 60 to 75 with active or convalescent COVID-19. The sequenced sample consisted of peripheral blood. The CDR3 reads CASSYFWLAGGGEQYF. CDR3 sequence (DNA): TGTGCCAGCAGTTACTTCTGGCTAGCGGGAGGAGGCGAGCAGTACTTC.